The clone carrying this T cell receptor beta chain has at least ten counts. As yet, its antigen is unknown. If patients had other autoimmune diseases, uncontrolled infections, pregnancy or lactation, they were excluded. For repertoire sequencing, the TCR beta CDR3 regions were amplified from RNA transcripts. RT-PCR with HTBI primers came first, then second-round multiplex PCR. Via MiXCR, TCRdb re-called the multiplex PCR reads, giving one row per CDR3 protein. The sample has over 500,000 distinct CDR3 sequences, about 20% seen once; the top ten hold approximately 6.9%. The sample originates from a study of Graves' ophthalmopathy and Graves' hyperthyroidism. Study results and caveats: The authors also found most expanded thyroid clonotypes above 0.001 frequency in blood.

This clonotype was sampled from a woman aged 18-29 years with stable Graves' hyperthyroidism. Some clones in this sample may be carry-over from other donors' samples. Source material: peripheral blood.

The CDR3 sequence is CASRSPGQGGTGELFF. CDR3 in DNA: TGTGCCAGCAGGTCTCCGGGACAGGGGGGCACCGGGGAGCTGTTTTTT. The V and J genes are TRBV7-3 and TRBJ2-2; 11 nucleotides align to TRBD1. The V and J ends lost 6 bases and 4 bases, in that order; junction bases with no gene match: 7. The CDR3 has 16 residues. Per the germline V gene, CDR1 is SGHTA and CDR2 is FQGTGA.